Listed below are T cell receptor beta chains from one sample, sequenced in a study of identical twins. TCRdb used MiXCR to reprocess the 5' RACE reads, holding one entry per CDR3 protein. The table has hundreds of thousands of distinct CDR3 sequences, roughly 18% seen once. These sequences were also reported in another study, on T cells expressing NK-cell markers.

Sequences were obtained from PBMCs. The receptors here all came from a woman aged 18 to 35 in good health. Each CDR3 is given with its conserved first and last residue. A D gene is named only where the DNA matches it firmly. Some rows mark clone size as missing; the rest say once, few, many or name a class of expanded clone.

cdr3_length	j_call	d_call	clone_size	v_call	cdr3_nt	cdr3_aa
13	TRBJ2-2	-	few	TRBV9	TGTGCCAGCAGCCCTTATGCAGGCGGGGAGCTGTTTTTT	CASSPYAGGELFF
20	TRBJ2-1	-	-	TRBV11-2	TGTGCCAGCAGCTTACTCGTCACAGGGGCTGGGGGGAGCTCCTACAATGAGCAGTTCTTC	CASSLLVTGAGGSSYNEQFF
16	TRBJ2-7	TRBD1	few	TRBV20-1	TGCAGTGCTAGGGGACAGGGAGGGACCCTTGGCCACGAGCAGTACTTC	CSARGQGGTLGHEQYF
15	TRBJ2-7	TRBD1	few	TRBV18	TGTGCCAGCTCACAGACCGGGACAGGTAACTACGAGCAGTACTTC	CASSQTGTGNYEQYF
13	TRBJ1-2	-	few	TRBV20-1	TGCAGTGCTAGCAACAGGGCGGACTATGGCTACACCTTC	CSASNRADYGYTF
12	TRBJ2-7	-	once	TRBV7-9	TGTGCCAGCAGCACCCGATGGGGAGAGCAGTACTTC	CASSTRWGEQYF
16	TRBJ2-6	-	-	TRBV5-1	TGCGCCAGCAGCTCTGGAGGGGGGCTTGGGGCCAACGTCCTGACTTTC	CASSSGGGLGANVLTF
17	TRBJ2-3	TRBD2	-	TRBV20-1	TGCAGTGCTACGCCCTTCTCCCGGGGGGAGTCAGGAGATACGCAGTATTTT	CSATPFSRGESGDTQYF
15	TRBJ2-7	-	-	TRBV5-5	TGTGCCAGCAGCTTGGGCGAAGGTTTCTCCTACGAGCAGTACTTC	CASSLGEGFSYEQYF
15	TRBJ2-1	-	-	TRBV7-8	TGTGCCAGCAGCTTAAGAACGTTCTTGAGGAATGAGCAGTTCTTC	CASSLRTFLRNEQFF
14	TRBJ2-5	TRBD2	-	TRBV20-1	TGCAGTGCCCCTGAGCGGGGGGGTCTGGAGACCCAGTACTTC	CSAPERGGLETQYF
15	TRBJ2-6	-	-	TRBV7-2	TGTGCCAGTGGGGTCTACACCTCTGGGGCCAACGTCCTGACTTTC	CASGVYTSGANVLTF
13	TRBJ2-1	-	-	TRBV4-3	TGCGCCAGCAGCCAAGTCCTGCACGGAGAGCAGTTCTTC	CASSQVLHGEQFF
14	TRBJ2-7	-	few	TRBV3-1	TGTGCCAGCAGCCCGACGGGGACAAGATACGAGCAGTACTTC	CASSPTGTRYEQYF
15	TRBJ2-1	-	few	TRBV20-1	TGCAGTGTACGCAGGGGCGCAGGGGCGGGAAATGAGCAGTTCTTC	CSVRRGAGAGNEQFF
15	TRBJ2-1	-	-	TRBV12-3/TRBV12-4	TGTGCCAGCAGTTTACGGGGCTGGGGGGCCAATGAGCAGTTCTTC	CASSLRGWGANEQFF
15	TRBJ2-7	TRBD1	-	TRBV7-9	TGTGCCAGCAGCGCCCGGGACAGGGATTTCTACGAGCAGTACTTC	CASSARDRDFYEQYF
13	TRBJ1-2	-	few	TRBV18	TGTGCCAGCTCTCACACAGGGAACTATGGCTACACCTTC	CASSHTGNYGYTF
15	TRBJ2-5	-	-	TRBV15	TGTGCCACCAGCAGGGGGACTGGATTAAGAGAGACCCAGTACTTC	CATSRGTGLRETQYF
14	TRBJ2-7	-	once	TRBV12-3/TRBV12-4	TGTGCCAGCACCCTCACGGGACACTCCTACGAGCAGTACTTC	CASTLTGHSYEQYF
12	TRBJ1-1	-	-	TRBV7-9	TGTGCCAGCAGCCCAACAGCCACTGAAGCTTTCTTT	CASSPTATEAFF
15	TRBJ1-2	-	-	TRBV18	TGTGCCAGCTCACCATTGATAGGACCGAACTATGGCTACACCTTC	CASSPLIGPNYGYTF
13	TRBJ2-3	TRBD2	-	TRBV20-1	TGCAGTAGCGTTGGGGGGGTCGTAGATACGCAGTATTTT	CSSVGGVVDTQYF
15	TRBJ2-2	-	few	TRBV7-2	TGTGCCAGCAGCTTAGCTAGCACGAACACCGGGGAGCTGTTTTTT	CASSLASTNTGELFF
11	TRBJ2-7	-	few	TRBV20-1	TGCAGTGGGGGAACCTACTACGAGCAGTACTTC	CSGGTYYEQYF
19	TRBJ2-3	TRBD2	-	TRBV5-1	TGCGCCAGCAGCTTGCGGCTAGCGGGGGGAACCCTTCGCCCAGATACGCAGTATTTT	CASSLRLAGGTLRPDTQYF
13	TRBJ1-1	-	-	TRBV12-3/TRBV12-4	TGTGCCAGCAGTTTAGGTGGGTGGCTGGAGGCTTTCTTT	CASSLGGWLEAFF
16	TRBJ2-1	-	few	TRBV12-3/TRBV12-4	TGTGCCAGCAGTTCCCCTAGCACCCAATTCCACAATGAGCAGTTCTTC	CASSSPSTQFHNEQFF
16	TRBJ2-5	TRBD2	few	TRBV29-1	TGCAGCGTTGAAGATCCCGGACTAGCGGGAGGTGAGACCCAGTACTTC	CSVEDPGLAGGETQYF
13	TRBJ2-5	-	few	TRBV5-1	TGCGCCAGCAGCTTGGAGGGACATGAGACCCAGTACTTC	CASSLEGHETQYF
17	TRBJ2-1	TRBD1	many	TRBV5-6	TGTGCCAGCAGCTTGTTGCGGCAGGGGGCATCCTACAATGAGCAGTTCTTC	CASSLLRQGASYNEQFF
15	TRBJ2-6	-	few	TRBV15	TGTGCCACCAGCAGACAGCTCTCTGGGGCCAACGTCCTGACTTTC	CATSRQLSGANVLTF
10	TRBJ1-2	-	-	TRBV6-6	TGTGCCAGCTTAAGATATGGCTACACCTTC	CASLRYGYTF